Below, 10 T cell receptor beta chains from the same sample are listed, as sequenced in a study of shared clonotypes between healthy human individuals. Assay used: immunoSEQ multiplex PCR; TCRdb lists only in-frame clones, some missing. The repertoire includes over 400,000 clones, about 96% of them detected once, and 0.05% to 0.08% sits in the top ten. Material for sequencing was naive CD4+ T cells sorted from blood. The subset: CD45RA+ positively selected. The receptors here all came from a woman aged 30 to 39 in good health.

V gene TRBV5-6 combines with J gene TRBJ2-7; a possible D gene is TRBD1 (5 bases). This CDR3 comprises 15 residues. V lost 2 bases and J 3 bases, leaving 15 bases between the germline ends. Germline V gene data show CDR1 as SGHDT and CDR2 as YYEEEE. The CDR3 region is CASSFRTFGNYEQYF. CDR3 coding DNA: TGTGCCAGCAGCTTCCGGACATTTGGCAACTACGAGCAGTACTTC.

CDR3 in DNA: TGCGCCAGCAGAAAAGGGAACAGGGACACCGGGGAGCTGTTTTTT. It yields the protein CASRKGNRDTGELFF. The genes are TRBV5-1 and TRBJ2-2, with a weak D call TRBD1 (6 bases). CDR1 and CDR2 (germline): SGHRS, YFSETQ. The CDR3 consists of 15 residues. V lost 5 bases to trimming and J lost 3 bases, with 14 bases between them.

The rearrangement links TRBV5-4 to TRBJ2-3; a possible D gene is TRBD1 (5 bases). Germline lookup yields CDR1 SGHNT and CDR2 YYREEE (reference sequence). The CDR3 consists of 16 residues. V was shortened by 4 bases and J by 2 bases, with 17 bases between the two germline ends. CDR3 coding DNA: TGTGCCAGCAGCCTACCAAGACAGACTTCCACAGATACGCAGTATTTT. The encoded protein is CASSLPRQTSTDTQYF. Complete variable domain (other parts from reference TRBV5-4 and TRBJ2-3): ETGVTQSPTHLIKTRGQQVTLRCSSQSGHNTVSWYQQALGQGPQFIFQYYREEENGRGNFPPRFSGLQFPNYSSELNVNALELDDSALYLCASSLPRQTSTDTQYFGPGTRLTVL.

The chain has TRBV29-1 and TRBJ2-5; D not certain. From germline, CDR1 is SQVTM and CDR2 ANQGSEA. This CDR3 spans 11 amino acids. V gave up 7 bases and J gave up 5 bases, with 11 bases separating them. This CDR3 reads CSAEDWETQYF. The CDR3 DNA reads as TGCAGCGCGGAAGATTGGGAGACCCAGTACTTC.

The chain uses TRBV2 and TRBJ2-7; TRBD2 aligns across 9 bases. V lost 7 bases and J lost 2; bases outside the gene matches: 6. The CDR3 covers 14 residues. Per germline, CDR1 SNHLY and CDR2 FYNNEI. CDR3 coding DNA: TGTGCCAGCACCTCCGGGACTAGCCCCTACGAGCAGTACTTC. Protein sequence: CASTSGTSPYEQYF. Supplemented by reference TRBV2 and TRBJ2-7, the full variable domain reads EPEVTQTPSHQVTQMGQEVILRCVPISNHLYFYWYRQILGQKVEFLVSFYNNEISEKSEIFDDQFSVERPDGSNFTLKIRSTKLEDSAMYFCASTSGTSPYEQYFGPGTRLTVT.

The J gene is TRBJ2-7, the V gene TRBV28; a possible D gene is TRBD1 (6 bases). The CDR3 sequence is 15 residues long. Trimming left V 4 bases short and J 5 bases short, with 18 bases between. Germline V gene sequence: CDR1 MDHEN, CDR2 SYDVKM. This CDR3 is CASSSHKGVRDEQYF. For the CDR3, the DNA is TGTGCCAGCAGTTCACACAAGGGGGTAAGGGACGAGCAGTACTTC.

The CDR3 sequence: CASSPIPAGSNYGYTF. The CDR3 DNA follows: TGTGCCAGCAGCCCCATCCCCGCAGGGTCTAACTATGGCTACACCTTC. The gene calls are TRBV7-9 and TRBJ1-2; a weak D match, TRBD1 (5 bases). The CDR3 is 16 residues long. Trimming pared 5 bases from V and 0 bases from J, leaving 16 bases between. Germline CDR1 SEHNR, CDR2 FQNEAQ (reference sequence).

This chain links TRBV2 with TRBJ2-4; D could derive from TRBD1 or TRBD2 (6 bases each). Germline CDR1 SNHLY, CDR2 FYNNEI. V was shortened by 6 bases and J by 3 bases, with 21 bases between the two germline ends. This CDR3 contains 17 residues. The CDR3 sequence: CASRGQGIWRDKNIQYF. The CDR3 region has the DNA TGTGCCAGCAGGGGCCAGGGGATTTGGCGGGACAAAAACATTCAGTACTTC.

This clone was seen just once. CDR3 nucleotide sequence: TGTGCCAGCAGCGTGGTAGGTGAGCAGTTCTTC. As protein: CASSVVGEQFF. V gene TRBV7-9 combines with J gene TRBJ2-1, with D uncertain. With 5 bases removed from V and 9 bases from J, the gap between germline ends came to 8 bases. This CDR3 has 11 amino acids. Germline CDR1 and CDR2: SEHNR and FQNEAQ (reference sequence).

The chain is built from TRBV25-1 and TRBJ2-3; TRBD2 aligns across 8 bases. CDR1 and CDR2 (germline): MGHDK, SYGVNS. The CDR3 sequence is 17 residues long. J was trimmed by 2 bases and V by 1 base; bases with no gene match: 8. Written as DNA, the CDR3 is TGTGCCAGCAGTGAATTAGGCGGGAGGCCCCACACAGATACGCAGTATTTT. Protein: CASSELGGRPHTDTQYF.